This passage covers 20 T cell receptor delta chains from one sample sequenced in a study of Vδ1+ human thymocytes. Study results and caveats: Thymic TRG and TRD repertoires appeared highly polyclonal, with Gaussian CDR3 length distributions.

Extracted RNA was reverse transcribed into cDNA. The CDR3 regions were amplified by multiplex PCR from V-gene primers to a constant-region primer. TCRdb re-called the multiplex PCR reads using CATT. The sample holds around 76,000 delta-chain clones, roughly a third seen once. No cognate antigen is known for these TCRs. Sequenced material: Vdelta1+ gamma-delta thymocytes from the thymus. Described subset: FACS-sorted CD3+ TCRalphabeta- TCRVdelta1+ TCRVdelta2- thymocytes. The receptors were gathered from a boy younger than two who had congenital heart surgery.

This clone was seen more than once but under ten times. The chain links TRDV1 to TRDJ1; a weak D match, TRDD1 (5 bases). Germline V gene sequence: CDR1 TSWWSYY, CDR2 QGS. V lost 1 base to trimming and J lost 1 base, with 25 bases between them. The CDR3 spans 20 residues. The DNA for the CDR3 is TGTGCTCTTGGGGAACGTCTCCTTAAAGGGAAATTCGGATGCACCGATAAACTCATCTTT. Protein product: CALGERLLKGKFGCTDKLIF.

V gene TRDV1 combines with J gene TRDJ1; D might be TRDD3 (6 bases). V shed 1 base and J shed 7 bases, with 31 bases lying between them. CDR1 and CDR2 from the germline V gene are TSWWSYY and QGS. CDR3 length: 20 residues. CDR3 bases: TGTGCTCTTGGGGAACCTGGCTATTCCGACTGGGCGACAAAGGGCGGTAAACTCATCTTT. This gives the protein CALGEPGYSDWATKGGKLIF.

The J gene is TRDJ1, the V gene TRDV1; 8 bases agree with TRDD3. The CDR3 length is 20 residues. J lost 0 bases, V lost 1 base, and 16 bases had no gene match. Germline-derived CDR1 and CDR2 are TSWWSYY and QGS. In DNA, the CDR3 is TGTGCTCTTGGGGAACCGGCCAGCGGGATACGGGTTTTCCACACCGATAAACTCATCTTT. Its translation is CALGEPASGIRVFHTDKLIF.

This chain uses TRDV1 with TRDJ1; TRDD2 aligns across 7 bases. The length of the CDR3 is 18 residues. CDR1 and CDR2 from the germline V gene are TSWWSYY and QGS. The V and J ends lost 5 bases and 0 bases, in that order; junction bases with no gene match: 15. As DNA, the CDR3 is TGTGCTCTTGGGTCCCCCTTAGTTTCCTACCAGTACACCGATAAACTCATCTTT. Translation gives CALGSPLVSYQYTDKLIF.

The chain combines TRDV1 with TRDJ1; D is perhaps TRDD3 (5 bases). The CDR3 length is 20 residues. The germline V gene has CDR1 TSWWSYY and CDR2 QGS. Trimming shortened V by 0 bases and J by 2 bases, and 25 bases separated the two germline ends. CDR3 sequence: CALGELACAFHRGCTDKLIF. The CDR3 coding sequence is TGTGCTCTTGGGGAACTCGCCTGCGCTTTCCACCGGGGGTGTACCGATAAACTCATCTTT.

This sequence joins TRDV1 and TRDJ1; 10 bases fit TRDD3. Germline V gene sequence: CDR1 TSWWSYY, CDR2 QGS. V shed 1 base, J shed 0 bases, and the junction held 23 bases outside the gene matches. The CDR3 runs to 23 residues. The DNA for the CDR3 is TGTGCTCTTGGGGAACCCGTCGATCGGGCATACTGGGGGATTTTAACCTACACCGATAAACTCATCTTT. This codes for CALGEPVDRAYWGILTYTDKLIF.

Of note for this clone: A much larger clone sits a single nucleotide away, making a read error possible. The chain uses TRDV2 and TRDJ1; no reliable D call. The CDR3 extends over 11 amino acids. CDR1 GEAIGNYY and CDR2 EKD come from the germline V gene. The V gene lost 6 bases and the J gene lost 4 bases, with 8 bases spanning the gap. DNA for the CDR3: TGTGCCTGTCGCGCCTTCGATAAACTCATCTTT. It is translated as CACRAFDKLIF.

This clone was detected many times. The rearrangement links TRDV2 to TRDJ1, with TRDD3 matching 8 bases. This CDR3 region has 20 residues. Germline loops: CDR1 GEAIGNYY, CDR2 EKD. The CDR3 nucleotides are TGTGCTGCTCTCCTCCGTTACTGGGGGCCCCGACCATCGCACACCGATAAACTCATCTTT. It codes for CAALLRYWGPRPSHTDKLIF.

This clone was detected a few times. This sequence joins TRDV1 and TRDJ1; D perhaps matches TRDD3 (6 bases). CDR1 and CDR2 (germline): TSWWSYY, QGS. This CDR3 has 18 residues. V dropped 2 bases and J dropped 0 bases, with 19 bases sitting between them. The CDR3 nucleotides are TGTGCTCTTGGGGAAGCTAAACTGCTGGGGATTAACACCGATAAACTCATCTTT. Translating gives CALGEAKLLGINTDKLIF.

The rearrangement joins TRDV1 to TRDJ1; 9 bases map to TRDD3. Germline trimming cut 0 bases from V and 0 bases from J; bases unmatched to any gene: 8. Germline V gene data show CDR1 as TSWWSYY and CDR2 as QGS. This CDR3 is built from 18 residues. In nucleotides, the CDR3 is TGTGCTCTTGGGGAACTAGAGGGGGGATACCCCTACACCGATAAACTCATCTTT. Its translation: CALGELEGGYPYTDKLIF.

The rearrangement joins TRDV1 to TRDJ1; 8 positions agree with TRDD3. Germline CDR1 and CDR2: TSWWSYY and QGS. Trimming at V came to 0 bases and at J to 2 bases, leaving 17 bases not matched to a gene. The CDR3 length is 20 residues. The CDR3 is CALGELLGDFTPSGTDKLIF. The CDR3 DNA sequence: TGTGCTCTTGGGGAACTATTGGGGGATTTCACCCCTAGTGGGACCGATAAACTCATCTTT.

The V and J genes are TRDV1 and TRDJ1; possibly TRDD2 for D (6 bases). Trimming took 5 bases from V and 2 from J, leaving 15 bases between them. CDR1 is TSWWSYY and CDR2 is QGS in the germline V gene. The CDR3 contains 15 residues. CDR3 protein: CALGPSRGWTDKLIF. The CDR3 DNA follows: TGTGCTCTTGGGCCTTCCCGGGGTTGGACCGATAAACTCATCTTT.

The chain recombines TRDV1 with TRDJ1; D not resolved. The V gene's germline CDR1 is TSWWSYY and CDR2 QGS. CDR3 length: 19 amino acids. Between the trimmed V and J ends, which lost 1 base and 2 bases, there was a span of 23 bases. The CDR3 DNA follows: TGTGCTCTTGGGGAACCCTTTTCTCAAGTAGTCCAATTTACCGATAAACTCATCTTT. Protein product: CALGEPFSQVVQFTDKLIF.

The rearrangement uses TRDV1 and TRDJ1; perhaps TRDD3 as D (6 bases). CDR1 is TSWWSYY, CDR2 QGS, per germline. The CDR3 totals 20 residues. The germline V and J ends were trimmed by 0 bases and 0 bases, with 23 bases remaining between them. CDR3 sequence (DNA): TGTGCTCTTGGGGAACTATCCCTACTTGGCCTGGGGCATTACACCGATAAACTCATCTTT. It translates to CALGELSLLGLGHYTDKLIF.

The chain is built from TRDV1 and TRDJ1; TRDD3 is a possible D gene (5 bases). V was trimmed by 2 bases and J by 3 bases, leaving 13 bases between them. Per germline, CDR1 TSWWSYY and CDR2 QGS. CDR3 length: 15 residues. The CDR3, as DNA: TGTGCTCTTGGGGAATACTGGCACGAAGCCGATAAACTCATCTTT. This codes for CALGEYWHEADKLIF.

V gene TRDV1 combines with J gene TRDJ1; D not resolved. The CDR3 loop spans 19 amino acids. The V and J ends lost 5 bases and 0 bases respectively, with 25 bases between them. Germline V gene lookup returns CDR1 TSWWSYY and CDR2 QGS. CDR3 sequence (DNA): TGTGCTCTTGGGCCGCCGCGGACGGCTAGGGGTTCGTACACCGATAAACTCATCTTT. The encoded protein is CALGPPRTARGSYTDKLIF.

The chain uses TRDV1 and TRDJ1, with a weak D call TRDD2 (7 bases). Per the germline V gene, CDR1 is TSWWSYY and CDR2 is QGS. The CDR3 loop spans 20 amino acids. The V and J ends lost 5 bases and 0 bases respectively, with 28 bases between them. CDR3 sequence reads: CALGSFLRSWGSVYTDKLIF. The CDR3 DNA reads TGTGCTCTTGGGTCCTTCCTCAGGAGCTGGGGATCCGTGTACACCGATAAACTCATCTTT.

This clone was picked up a small number of times. This chain joins TRDV1 and TRDJ1, with 7 bases identical to TRDD2. The CDR3 consists of 16 residues. Germline V gene lookup returns CDR1 TSWWSYY and CDR2 QGS. Losses at the gene ends were 1 base for V and 2 bases for J; bases not matched to a gene: 7. The CDR3 DNA follows: TGTGCTCTTGGGGAACGGGCCTTCCTCCGGACCGATAAACTCATCTTT. It is translated as CALGERAFLRTDKLIF.

This clone was detected a few times. V and J are TRDV1 and TRDJ1, with TRDD2 identical over 7 bases. This CDR3 region has 16 residues. The germline CDR1 and CDR2 sequences are TSWWSYY and QGS. The ends lost 4 bases at V and 0 bases at J; junction bases unmatched: 8. The CDR3 sequence is CALGVPSCPYTDKLIF. The CDR3 nucleotides read TGTGCTCTTGGGGTTCCTTCCTGCCCGTACACCGATAAACTCATCTTT.

For this clone: At one boundary the junction diverges from the germline segment, which might be a read error. V gene TRDV1 combines with J gene TRDJ1; TRDD3 is a possible D gene (5 bases). Germline V lookup: CDR1 TSWWSYY, CDR2 QGS. CDR3 size: 24 residues. The CDR3 reads CALGDHVDSNYTGTGNKYTDKLIF. Here the CDR3 DNA reads TGTGCTCTTGGGGACCACGTCGATTCCAACTACACGGGCACTGGAAACAAGTACACCGATAAGCTCATCTTT.